This TCR beta chain was profiled in a study of shared clonotypes between healthy human individuals. Study-level background: Donor ages ranged 18 to 49 years: a couple of women, a few men. Study-wide findings and caveats: Shared across a handful of donors were roughly 5.3% of the naive CD4 clonotypes. Compared with clonotypes that all four donors shared, non-shared clonotypes had lower generation probabilities. Clonotype sharing among donors likely depends on sequencing depth.

On this clone itself: As yet, its antigen is unknown.

TCRdb's copy holds only in-frame clones and misses some; the assay was immunoSEQ multiplex PCR. The sample holds approximately 740,000 clones; approximately 79% are singletons and the top ten take approximately 1.6%. The TCR comes from a woman aged 30 to 39 in good health. The sequenced sample was memory CD4+ T cells sorted from blood. Subset indicated: CD45RA-negative fraction.

The DNA for the CDR3 is TGCGCCAGCAGTCAACACGGTACAGGGGCCCAAACTGAAGCTTTCTTT. This codes for CASSQHGTGAQTEAFF. This rearrangement joins TRBV23-1 to TRBJ1-1; 7 bases are shared with TRBD1. Being an ORF, TRBV23-1 has a function that is uncertain. V lost 2 bases to trimming and J lost 5 bases; unmatched junction nucleotides: 11. This CDR3 comprises 16 residues.